The 16 T cell receptor beta chains listed next were all sequenced from one sample in a study of cytomegalovirus exposure and HLA in healthy donors. The PCR employed 60 Vbeta primers together with 13 Jbeta primers. The repertoire was sequenced with immunoSEQ multiplex PCR; TCRdb's copy has only in-frame clones and lacks some. The sample consists of some 130,000 clones, over 60% of them appearing once. The sequenced sample was PBMCs. The receptors here all came from a human donor in good health.

The chain recombines TRBV7-8 with TRBJ2-7; 9 bases are shared with TRBD1. The V segment lost 0 bases and the J segment 2 bases; nucleotides outside the gene matches: 8. The CDR3 is 17 residues long. The germline V gene has CDR1 SGHVS and CDR2 FQNEAQ. CDR3 DNA: TGTGCCAGCAGCTTAGCACCTGCGGGACAGGGTACCTACGAGCAGTACTTC. The encoded protein is CASSLAPAGQGTYEQYF.

CDR3 nucleotides: TGCGCCAGCAGCTTACCCGGGGGTAGCTCCTACGAGCAGTACTTC. Translated, it gives CASSLPGGSSYEQYF. The chain employs TRBV5-1 and TRBJ2-7, with D tentatively TRBD2 (6 bases). Germline V gene lookup returns CDR1 SGHRS and CDR2 YFSETQ. V lost 2 bases and J lost 0, with 12 bases in between. The CDR3 is 15 residues long.

The CDR3 spells CASSIVAGEQYF. Written as DNA, the CDR3 is TGTGCCAGTAGTATAGTAGCTGGGGAGCAGTACTTC. The chain uses TRBV19 and TRBJ2-7; D is undetermined. Trimming took off 1 base at V and 7 bases at J, with 8 bases between the two ends. Germline lookup yields CDR1 LNHDA and CDR2 SQIVND (reference sequence). CDR3 length equals 12 residues.

The chain employs TRBV11-2 and TRBJ2-1, with 8 bases lining up with TRBD2. Trimming removed 5 bases from V and 9 bases from J; junction bases left unmatched: 9. This CDR3 comprises 14 residues. Germline V gene sequence: CDR1 SGHAT, CDR2 FQNNGV. CDR3 in DNA: TGTGCCAGCAGCCGGACTAGCCGTCGAGTTGAGCAGTTCTTC. Its protein is CASSRTSRRVEQFF.

The chain carries TRBV2 and TRBJ2-1; D is undetermined. Between the trimmed V and J ends, which lost 6 bases and 8 bases, there was a span of 11 bases. This CDR3 spans 12 amino acids. Germline V lookup: CDR1 SNHLY, CDR2 FYNNEI. CDR3 DNA: TGTGCCAGCAGCCCAGGTCGGTATGAGCAGTTCTTC. Amino acid sequence: CASSPGRYEQFF.

V is TRBV11-3 and J is TRBJ2-7; tentatively, D is TRBD2 (5 bases). The CDR3 is 13 residues long. Germline V gene lookup returns CDR1 SGHNT and CDR2 YENEEA. The V and J ends lost 0 bases and 3 bases respectively, with 6 bases between them. CDR3 sequence: CASSLDRGYEQYF. The DNA of the CDR3 is TGTGCCAGCAGCTTAGACCGGGGCTACGAGCAGTACTTC.

The chain is built from TRBV11-3 and TRBJ2-2; possible D gene TRBD2, 6 bases. Germline V lookup: CDR1 SGHNT, CDR2 YENEEA. V lost 2 bases and J lost 3, with 7 bases in between. This CDR3 comprises 14 residues. CDR3 in DNA: TGTGCCAGCAGCTTAACGGGGGACACCGGGGAGCTGTTTTTT. Its protein product is CASSLTGDTGELFF.

V and J are TRBV9 and TRBJ2-7, with D possibly matching TRBD2 (5 bases). Germline V CDR1 and CDR2: SGDLS, YYNGEE. The CDR3 length is 14 residues. Trimming shortened V by 4 bases and J by 7 bases, and 18 bases separated the two germline ends. The CDR3 spells CASSSQRSGYEQYF. Here the CDR3 DNA reads TGTGCCAGCAGCTCCCAGCGGTCCGGGTATGAGCAGTACTTC.

This clone was found a few times. CDR3 coding DNA: TGTGCCAGCAGTGGAGGTGAGGGTGGGAATCAGCCCCAGCATTTT. Translated, it gives CASSGGEGGNQPQHF. This chain connects TRBV2 to TRBJ1-5, with D hard to call. From germline, CDR1 is SNHLY and CDR2 FYNNEI. This CDR3 has 15 residues. The ends were cut back, 4 bases at V and 4 bases at J, with 14 bases in the middle.

The chain couples TRBV9 to TRBJ2-1; D ambiguous. CDR3 length equals 12 residues. From germline, CDR1 is SGDLS and CDR2 YYNGEE. With 2 bases removed from V and 9 bases from J, the gap between germline ends came to 9 bases. The CDR3 loop reads CASSVTGGEQFF. CDR3 DNA sequence: TGTGCCAGCAGCGTCACCGGTGGTGAGCAGTTCTTC.

The chain is built from TRBV4-1 and TRBJ2-7; 9 bases are shared with TRBD1. With 3 bases clipped from V and 4 bases from J, the junction kept 1 base outside the gene matches. CDR1 is MGHRA and CDR2 is YSYEKL in the germline V gene. The CDR3 is 13 residues long. CDR3 in amino acids: CASSQGTGYEQYF. The CDR3 nucleotides read TGCGCCAGCAGCCAGGGGACAGGGTACGAGCAGTACTTC.

J is TRBJ2-1 and V is TRBV7-9; 11 bases align to TRBD2. The germline gives CDR1 SEHNR, CDR2 FQNEAQ (reference sequence). This CDR3 spans 15 amino acids. V dropped 2 bases and J dropped 3; count of bases not matched to a gene: 0. CDR3: CASSLLAGGYNEQFF. CDR3 DNA: TGTGCCAGCAGCTTACTAGCGGGGGGCTACAATGAGCAGTTCTTC.

Only one count was recorded for this clone. The chain uses TRBV9 and TRBJ2-7; 10 bases are a match to TRBD1. After removal of 1 base from V and 4 bases from J, the junction contained 8 bases not matched to a gene. This CDR3 is 16 amino acids long. Per the germline V gene, CDR1 is SGDLS and CDR2 is YYNGEE. The CDR3 protein is CASSVSRDRGIYEQYF. CDR3 nucleotides: TGTGCCAGCAGCGTATCTCGGGACAGGGGTATATACGAGCAGTACTTC. The full variable domain, in which reference TRBV9 and TRBJ2-7 provide the parts outside the CDR3, is DSGVTQTPKHLITATGQRVTLRCSPRSGDLSVYWYQQSLDQGLQFLIQYYNGEERAKGNILERFSAQQFPDLHSELNLSSLELGDSALYFCASSVSRDRGIYEQYFGPGTRLTVT.

CDR3 sequence: CASRPVRGNTGELFF. CDR3 in DNA: TGTGCCAGCAGACCCGTCAGGGGTAACACCGGGGAGCTGTTTTTT. The chain uses TRBV7-2 and TRBJ2-2, with TRBD1 as a possible D gene (6 bases). Trimming shortened V by 6 bases and J by 2 bases, and 13 bases separated the two germline ends. This CDR3 spans 15 amino acids. Germline V CDR1 and CDR2: SGHTA, FQGNSA. Using reference TRBV7-2 and TRBJ2-2 for the parts outside the CDR3, the full variable domain is GAGVSQSPSNKVTEKGKDVELRCDPISGHTALYWYRQSLGQGLEFLIYFQGNSAPDKSGLPSDRFSAERTGGSVSTLTIQRTQQEDSAVYLCASRPVRGNTGELFFGEGSRLTVL.

The rearrangement links TRBV9 to TRBJ1-4, with TRBD1 matching over 10 bases. This CDR3 has 17 amino acids. J was trimmed by 3 bases and V by 3 bases; bases with no gene match: 8. Germline values: CDR1 SGDLS, CDR2 YYNGEE. The CDR3 DNA follows: TGTGCCAGCAGCGGTCGGGACAGGGGTGCCCCTAATGAAAAACTGTTTTTT. Translated, it gives CASSGRDRGAPNEKLFF.

The chain is built from TRBV6-5 and TRBJ1-5; possibly TRBD1 for D (5 bases). Germline V lookup: CDR1 MNHEY, CDR2 SVGAGI. Trimming pared 4 bases from V and 4 bases from J, leaving 11 bases between. This CDR3 contains 14 residues. DNA for the CDR3: TGTGCCAGCAGTTCTTCCAGGGTAAATCAGCCCCAGCATTTT. Translated, it gives CASSSSRVNQPQHF.